The 32 T cell receptor beta chains reported below all come from one sample, sequenced in a study of shared clonotypes between healthy human individuals. Measured with immunoSEQ multiplex PCR; TCRdb has only the in-frame clones, and not every one. In the table there are approximately 600,000 clones, 85% to 95% of which are singletons. Naive CD8 cells lacked CD45RO, underwent positive selection for CCR7 and left out terminally differentiated effector memory CD45RA+ cells. Sequenced: naive CD8+ T cells sorted from blood. The receptors were gathered from a woman aged 25 to 39 in good health.

J is TRBJ1-3 and V is TRBV4-1, with D possibly TRBD1 on 5 matching bases. CDR1 MGHRA and CDR2 YSYEKL come from the germline V gene. The CDR3 totals 16 residues. V lost 7 bases to trimming and J lost 0 bases, with 16 bases between them. The CDR3, as DNA: TGCGCCAGCACCCCTGGGACCGCGAGCTCTGGAAACACCATATATTTT. This encodes CASTPGTASSGNTIYF.

The chain couples TRBV15 to TRBJ1-2, with D perhaps TRBD1 (5 bases). CDR1 is LNHNV, CDR2 YYDKDF, per germline (reference sequence). The V gene lost 4 bases and the J gene lost 4 bases, with 19 bases spanning the gap. The CDR3 is made up of 16 amino acids. The CDR3 sequence: CATSNVREGGFYGYTF. The CDR3 bases are TGTGCCACCAGCAATGTCAGGGAAGGAGGGTTCTATGGCTACACCTTC.

The CDR3 region has the DNA TGTGCCAGTAGTATAGACCGGACAGCCTCGTGGAATCAGCCCCAGCATTTT. Amino acids: CASSIDRTASWNQPQHF. The chain combines TRBV19 with TRBJ1-5; maybe TRBD1 (6 bases). V lost 0 bases to trimming and J lost 4 bases, with 16 bases between them. Germline CDR1 reads LNHDA; CDR2 reads SQIVND (reference sequence). This CDR3 has 17 residues.

The V call is TRBV11-2, the J call TRBJ1-5; 7 bases are shared with TRBD1. Losses at the gene ends were 6 bases for V and 5 bases for J; bases not matched to a gene: 10. This CDR3 spans 15 amino acids. Germline V lookup: CDR1 SGHAT, CDR2 FQNNGV. CDR3 sequence: CASRLLTGRDQPQHF. In DNA form, the CDR3 reads TGTGCCAGCAGACTGCTGACAGGGCGCGATCAGCCCCAGCATTTT.

As DNA, the CDR3 is TGTGCCAGCAGCTCCATGGCTAGCGGGAGGGCCATCAATGAGCAGTTCTTC. It translates to CASSSMASGRAINEQFF. This sequence joins TRBV7-9 and TRBJ2-1; TRBD2 matches 12 bases. The CDR3 is 17 amino acids. Germline lookup yields CDR1 SEHNR and CDR2 FQNEAQ (reference sequence). J was trimmed by 6 bases and V by 4 bases; bases with no gene match: 10.

V usage is TRBV4-1 and J usage is TRBJ2-1; TRBD2 matches 9 bases. From germline, CDR1 is MGHRA and CDR2 YSYEKL. The CDR3 loop spans 19 amino acids. Trimming at V came to 0 bases and at J to 8 bases, leaving 17 bases not matched to a gene. CDR3 sequence reads: CASSQEGTSFIPPGHEQFF. CDR3 DNA: TGCGCCAGCAGCCAAGAAGGGACTAGCTTTATTCCCCCGGGTCATGAGCAGTTCTTC.

This chain links TRBV28 with TRBJ1-3, with D maybe TRBD1 (5 bases). Germline CDR1 MDHEN, CDR2 SYDVKM. V lost 5 bases to trimming and J lost 0 bases, with 11 bases between them. The CDR3 is 15 residues long. The CDR3 protein is CASSGAFDSGNTIYF. The CDR3 DNA reads as TGTGCCAGCAGTGGGGCTTTCGACTCTGGAAACACCATATATTTT.

The J gene is TRBJ2-7, the V gene TRBV4-2; 9 nucleotides line up with TRBD2. J gave up 12 bases and V 1 base, and 4 bases lay outside the gene matches. This CDR3 comprises 12 residues. Germline V gene sequence: CDR1 LGHNA, CDR2 YNFKEQ. This CDR3 is CASSQGSGSTYF. The CDR3 DNA follows: TGTGCCAGCAGCCAAGGTAGCGGGAGTACGTACTTC.

The chain recombines TRBV5-6 with TRBJ1-1; weak D call: TRBD1 (5 bases). CDR1 and CDR2 (germline): SGHDT, YYEEEE. V lost 0 bases to trimming and J lost 3 bases, with 6 bases between them. The CDR3 has 13 amino acids. The CDR3 region has the DNA TGTGCCAGCAGCTTGGACAGGCACACTGAAGCTTTCTTT. Translating gives CASSLDRHTEAFF.

This chain joins TRBV9 and TRBJ2-2; no firm D call. Trimming pared 0 bases from V and 4 bases from J, leaving 10 bases between. Germline lookup yields CDR1 SGDLS and CDR2 YYNGEE. The CDR3 length is 15 residues. This CDR3 reads CASSVDGYSTGELFF. The DNA for the CDR3 is TGTGCCAGCAGCGTAGACGGGTATAGCACCGGGGAGCTGTTTTTT.

V usage is TRBV2 and J usage is TRBJ2-5; TRBD2 agrees at 7 bases. The assigned J gene may be wrong: the sequence end matches TRBJ2-7 better. Germline V gene data show CDR1 as SNHLY and CDR2 as FYNNEI. This CDR3 comprises 15 residues. CDR3 protein: CASSPLRGRAGEQYF. The CDR3 DNA is TGTGCCAGCAGTCCTCTACGGGGGAGGGCAGGCGAGCAGTACTTC.

This clone has only one observation. The chain joins TRBV28 to TRBJ1-2; D possibly corresponds to TRBD1 (6 bases). Germline CDR1 and CDR2: MDHEN and SYDVKM. V gave up 2 bases and J gave up 3 bases, with 10 bases separating them. This CDR3 comprises 14 residues. CDR3 sequence reads: CASSLTGTYYGYTF. CDR3 sequence (DNA): TGTGCCAGCAGTTTAACAGGGACCTACTATGGCTACACCTTC.

The rearrangement joins TRBV20-1 to TRBJ2-7, with D unclear. CDR1 DFQATT and CDR2 SNEGSKA come from the germline V gene (reference sequence). V was pared by 7 bases and J by 3 bases, with 7 bases between. The length of the CDR3 is 10 residues. The CDR3 DNA reads TGCAGTGGACTGGACTACGAGCAGTACTTC. This sequence encodes CSGLDYEQYF.

J is TRBJ1-5 and V is TRBV4-2, with D possibly TRBD1 on 6 matching bases. Trimming stripped 0 bases from V and 5 bases from J, with 11 bases between. Germline V gene data show CDR1 as LGHNA and CDR2 as YNFKEQ. The CDR3 consists of 15 residues. The CDR3 coding sequence is TGTGCCAGCAGCCAAGATCTTCCAGGGGATCAGCCCCAGCATTTT. Amino acids: CASSQDLPGDQPQHF.

This clone appeared a few times. The gene calls are TRBV5-4 and TRBJ2-7, with 7 bases matching TRBD2. V dropped 1 base and J dropped 0; count of bases not matched to a gene: 4. The CDR3 loop spans 15 amino acids. In germline, CDR1 is SGHNT, CDR2 YYREEE (reference sequence). In DNA, the CDR3 is TGTGCCAGCAGCTTGTACGGGAGGAGCTCCTACGAGCAGTACTTC. Protein sequence: CASSLYGRSSYEQYF.

Points on this clone: The junction and the germline gene differ at one end; a read error may be behind it. The CDR3 loop reads CASSSGGF. The DNA for the CDR3 is TGTGCCAGCAGTTCGGGAGGCTTC. The gene calls are TRBV27 and TRBJ2-7, with 7 bases matching TRBD2. This CDR3 comprises 8 residues. Germline V gives CDR1 MNHEY, CDR2 SMNVEV (reference sequence).

The genes are TRBV5-6 and TRBJ2-3; tentative D call: TRBD1 (5 bases). This CDR3 contains 12 residues. The germline gives CDR1 SGHDT, CDR2 YYEEEE. Trimming left V 7 bases short and J 6 bases short, with 12 bases between. The DNA for the CDR3 is TGTGCCAGCGGCAGGGATGGGGATACGCAGTATTTT. Translated, it gives CASGRDGDTQYF.

The chain links TRBV11-2 to TRBJ2-1; 8 nucleotides agree with TRBD2. This CDR3 has 15 amino acids. Germline trimming cut 5 bases from V and 4 bases from J; bases unmatched to any gene: 7. Germline assignment: CDR1 SGHAT and CDR2 FQNNGV. The CDR3 sequence is CASSPQRGIYNEQFF. CDR3 DNA: TGTGCCAGCAGCCCTCAGCGGGGGATATACAATGAGCAGTTCTTC. Based on the CDR3 plus reference TRBV11-2 and TRBJ2-1, the full variable domain is EAGVAQSPRYKIIEKRQSVAFWCNPISGHATLYWYQQILGQGPKLLIQFQNNGVVDDSQLPKDRFSAERLKGVDSTLKIQPAKLEDSAVYLCASSPQRGIYNEQFFGPGTRLTVL.

DNA for the CDR3: TGTGCCAGCAGCTCGGGGGGAGGCCAGCAGTTCTTC. Encoded protein: CASSSGGGQQFF. The V call is TRBV7-6, the J call TRBJ2-1, with TRBD2 identical over 7 bases. This CDR3 spans 12 amino acids. Germline CDR1 reads SGHVS; CDR2 reads FNYEAQ. V shed 4 bases, J shed 11 bases, and the junction held 5 bases outside the gene matches.

The V gene is TRBV27, the J gene TRBJ2-3; tentative D call: TRBD2 (6 bases). V lost 5 bases to trimming and J lost 3 bases, with 21 bases between them. This CDR3 has 17 residues. Germline CDR1 is MNHEY and CDR2 is SMNVEV (reference sequence). The CDR3 nucleotides are TGTGCCAGCAGTCGCTCCCAACGGAGGGTAATGACAGATACGCAGTATTTT. Encoded protein: CASSRSQRRVMTDTQYF.

This clone has just one count. The V and J genes are TRBV7-9 and TRBJ2-7, with 10 bases aligning to TRBD2. CDR3 size: 14 residues. Unmatched junction bases numbered 5, after V lost 7 bases and J lost 2 bases. Germline CDR1 and CDR2: SEHNR and FQNEAQ (reference sequence). This CDR3 is CASTVLAGTYEQYF. The CDR3, as DNA: TGTGCCAGCACCGTACTAGCGGGGACCTACGAGCAGTACTTC.

Note on this clone: Other DNA sequences in this specimen translate into the identical CDR3. CDR3 bases: TGTGCCAGCAGCTCGTTAAATGAGCAGTTCTTC. This sequence encodes CASSSLNEQFF. The chain recombines TRBV7-9 with TRBJ2-1, with unresolved D. V dropped 4 bases and J dropped 7 bases, with 5 bases sitting between them. The CDR3 sequence is 11 residues long. Germline V lookup: CDR1 SEHNR, CDR2 FQNEAQ (reference sequence).

CDR3 in DNA: TGTGCCAGCAGCGTGAGTGGAGGGACAGGGAACCACGAGCAGTACTTC. Encoded protein: CASSVSGGTGNHEQYF. The chain is built from TRBV7-9 and TRBJ2-7, with TRBD1 matching 9 bases. The CDR3 consists of 16 residues. Germline CDR1 SEHNR, CDR2 FQNEAQ (reference sequence). After removal of 5 bases from V and 5 bases from J, the junction contained 13 bases not matched to a gene. The full variable domain, with the rest looked up from reference TRBV7-9 and TRBJ2-7, is DTGVSQNPRHKITKRGQNVTFRCDPISEHNRLYWYRQTLGQGPEFLTYFQNEAQLEKSRLLSDRFSAERPKGSFSTLEIQRTEQGDSAMYLCASSVSGGTGNHEQYFGPGTRLTVT.

V is TRBV28 and J is TRBJ2-2, with D perhaps being TRBD1 or TRBD2 (5 bases each). The CDR3 loop spans 16 amino acids. V was pared by 2 bases and J by 1 base, with 11 bases between. Looked up from germline, CDR1 is MDHEN and CDR2 is SYDVKM. CDR3: CASSLGTAGNTGELFF. CDR3 nucleotide sequence: TGTGCCAGCAGTTTAGGGACGGCGGGGAACACCGGGGAGCTGTTTTTT.

CDR3 amino acids: CASSLSGGEQFF. In DNA, the CDR3 is TGTGCCAGCAGTTTAAGCGGGGGGGAGCAGTTCTTC. The rearrangement uses TRBV28 and TRBJ2-1, with 9 nucleotides matching TRBD2. Germline CDR1 MDHEN, CDR2 SYDVKM. The CDR3 contains 12 residues. V gave up 2 bases and J gave up 10 bases; unmatched junction bases: 0.

The genes are TRBV28 and TRBJ2-3, with D possibly matching TRBD2 (6 bases). CDR1 and CDR2 from the germline V gene are MDHEN and SYDVKM. V lost 6 bases, J lost 4 bases, and 23 bases lay in between. The CDR3 is made up of 17 amino acids. The CDR3 region is CASSPWELAGNPDTQYF. DNA for the CDR3: TGTGCCAGCAGCCCCTGGGAGTTGGCGGGAAACCCAGATACGCAGTATTTT.

The chain joins TRBV29-1 to TRBJ2-1; no reliable D call. The length of the CDR3 is 10 residues. Germline V gene data show CDR1 as SQVTM and CDR2 as ANQGSEA. V was cut by 5 bases and J by 7 bases, with 6 bases left in between. The CDR3 DNA reads TGCAGCGTTACCCTAAATGAGCAGTTCTTC. It specifies CSVTLNEQFF.

This chain connects TRBV6-5 to TRBJ1-2; D remains ambiguous. Looked up from germline, CDR1 is MNHEY and CDR2 is SVGAGI. This CDR3 is built from 14 residues. V was clipped by 5 bases and J by 3 bases, with 13 bases between them. The CDR3 DNA sequence: TGTGCCAGCAGTCCCTGGACGTTACACTATGGCTACACCTTC. This translates into CASSPWTLHYGYTF.

The chain recombines TRBV20-1 with TRBJ1-2; D gene unclear. This CDR3 is 10 amino acids long. Germline-derived CDR1 and CDR2 are DFQATT and SNEGSKA (reference sequence). V was cut by 0 bases and J by 13 bases, with 9 bases left in between. CDR3 sequence (DNA): TGCAGTGCTAGAGATCCTCCGCGCACCTTC. Translated, it gives CSARDPPRTF.

This chain's CDR3 is CASIQGTTRGYNEQFF. CDR3 DNA sequence: TGTGCCAGCATCCAGGGTACTACTAGGGGGTACAATGAGCAGTTCTTC. The genes are TRBV7-9 and TRBJ2-1; D is possibly TRBD1 (6 bases). The CDR3 consists of 16 residues. CDR1 SEHNR and CDR2 FQNEAQ come from the germline V gene (reference sequence). V lost 7 bases and J lost 4, with 20 bases in between.

V gene TRBV5-1 combines with J gene TRBJ2-6; 7 positions match TRBD2. Trimming at V came to 4 bases and at J to 4 bases, leaving 14 bases not matched to a gene. This CDR3 has 18 residues. Germline lookup yields CDR1 SGHRS and CDR2 YFSETQ. CDR3 nucleotides: TGCGCCAGCAGCCCCGGCGGGGCGGGAGCTTTCGGGGCCAACGTCCTGACTTTC. Its protein product is CASSPGGAGAFGANVLTF.

The chain combines TRBV7-2 with TRBJ2-2, with TRBD2 as a possible D gene (6 bases). The germline V gene has CDR1 SGHTA and CDR2 FQGNSA. The V gene lost 5 bases and the J gene lost 5 bases, with 9 bases spanning the gap. This CDR3 is built from 13 residues. This CDR3 reads CASSGTGTGELFF. The CDR3 DNA sequence: TGTGCCAGCAGCGGGACTGGGACCGGGGAGCTGTTTTTT.